This T cell receptor beta chain was sequenced in a study of blood T cell repertoires in COVID-19. Study in general: PBMCs, B-cell-depleted T cells, or T cells provided the cDNA or gDNA that made up the material.

The table came from immunoSEQ multiplex PCR; TCRdb's copy has only in-frame clones and leaves some out. The sample lists approximately 160,000 clones, roughly 90% occurring once. The CDR3 covers 16 residues. Germline values: CDR1 MNHEY, CDR2 SMNVEV (reference sequence). Germline trimming cut 5 bases from V and 3 bases from J; bases unmatched to any gene: 9. The receptor comes from a man in his 60s with active or convalescent COVID-19. Sequenced input: peripheral blood. The chain links TRBV27 to TRBJ1-3; the match to TRBD1 covers 8 bases. The CDR3 DNA reads TGTGCCAGCAGTCAACGGACAGGGAGTCATGGAAACACCATATATTTT. Amino acid sequence: CASSQRTGSHGNTIYF.